This T cell receptor (beta chain) was profiled in a study of blood T cell repertoires in COVID-19. Study background: There were acute and convalescent COVID-19 samples, and they came from the United States, Italy and Spain. PBMCs, B-cell-depleted T cells, or T cells provided the cDNA or gDNA that made up the material.

Trimming pared 7 bases from V and 2 bases from J, leaving 8 bases between. The germline gives CDR1 SQVTM, CDR2 ANQGSEA. There are 11 residues in the CDR3. Original processing notes: It was from reference gene primer amplification that nucleated cell counts were estimated. TCRdb's table, derived via immunoSEQ multiplex PCR, lists solely in-frame clones and lacks some. D and trimming come from the DNA, and the V and J calls and clone size come from that table. Of 150,000 to 170,000 clones in the sample, roughly 71% were seen once. The TCR sequence derives from a woman at least 80 years old with acute or convalescent COVID-19. Sequencing used peripheral blood. This chain uses TRBV29-1 with TRBJ1-2; D may be TRBD1 (5 bases). CDR3 DNA: TGCAGCGGACAGCAGAACTATGGCTACACCTTC. Translated: CSGQQNYGYTF.